The sequence of this T cell receptor (beta chain) was determined in a study of control samples from healthy donors and cancer patients. Clones were read by immunoSEQ multiplex PCR, and TCRdb kept only the in-frame ones, dropping some. The data show around 70,000 clones, about 94% seen once. The CDR3 is made up of 11 amino acids. Germline CDR1 GTSNPN, CDR2 SVGIG (reference sequence). Trimming removed 0 bases from V and 6 bases from J, with 5 bases in between. The TCR was taken from a woman between 25 and 40 years old in good health. The sequenced sample consisted of blood. The chain uses TRBV30 and TRBJ1-1; D is unclear. CDR3 sequence (DNA): TGTGCCTGGAGTGTTGGATCTGAAGCTTTCTTT. It encodes CAWSVGSEAFF.